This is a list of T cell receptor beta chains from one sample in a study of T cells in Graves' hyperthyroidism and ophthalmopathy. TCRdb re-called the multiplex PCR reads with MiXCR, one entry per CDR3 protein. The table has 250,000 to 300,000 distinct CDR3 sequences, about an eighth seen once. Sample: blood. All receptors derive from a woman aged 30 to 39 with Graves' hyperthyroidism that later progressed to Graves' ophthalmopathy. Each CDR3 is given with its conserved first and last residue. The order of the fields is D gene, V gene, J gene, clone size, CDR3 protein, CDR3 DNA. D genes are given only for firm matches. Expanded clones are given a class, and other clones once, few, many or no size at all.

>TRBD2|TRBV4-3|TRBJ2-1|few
CASSPRTGLADNEQFF
TGCGCCAGCAGCCCTCGAACGGGACTAGCGGACAATGAGCAGTTCTTC
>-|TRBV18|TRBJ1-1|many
CASSPPTGRQNTEAFF
TGTGCCAGCTCACCACCTACAGGGAGGCAGAACACTGAAGCTTTCTTT
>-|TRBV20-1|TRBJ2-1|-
CSATPTGPYNEQFF
TGCAGTGCTACCCCGACAGGTCCCTACAATGAGCAGTTCTTC
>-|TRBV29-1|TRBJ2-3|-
CSVVGGTFTDTQYF
TGCAGCGTTGTTGGTGGCACCTTCACAGATACGCAGTATTTT
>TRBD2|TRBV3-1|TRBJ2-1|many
CASSFRDYGSDEQFF
TGTGCCAGCAGCTTCCGGGACTATGGGAGCGATGAGCAGTTCTTC
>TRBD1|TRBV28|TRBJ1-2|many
CASRYGTGGNGYTF
TGTGCCAGCCGGTACGGGACAGGGGGCAATGGCTACACCTTC
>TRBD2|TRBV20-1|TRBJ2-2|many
CSAEREGRTGELFF
TGCAGTGCCGAGAGGGAGGGCCGCACCGGGGAGCTGTTTTTT
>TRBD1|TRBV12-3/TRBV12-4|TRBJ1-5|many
CASSLDRGQPQHF
TGTGCCAGCAGTTTAGACAGGGGTCAGCCCCAGCATTTT
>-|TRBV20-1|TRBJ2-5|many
CSARTWAGETQYF
TGCAGTGCCCGAACATGGGCCGGGGAGACCCAGTACTTC
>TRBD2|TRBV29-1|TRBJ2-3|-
CSVEDRGELAGVTDTQYF
TGCAGCGTTGAAGATCGTGGGGAGTTGGCGGGAGTCACAGATACGCAGTATTTT
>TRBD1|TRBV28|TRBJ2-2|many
CASSTRDRITGELFF
TGTGCCAGCAGCACCCGGGACAGAATTACCGGGGAGCTGTTTTTT
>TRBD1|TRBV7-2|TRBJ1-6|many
CASSAGQANNSPLHF
TGTGCCAGCAGCGCGGGACAGGCTAATAATTCACCCCTCCACTTT
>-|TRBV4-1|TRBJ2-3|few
CASSQDPLSTDTQYF
TGCGCCAGCAGCCAAGACCCACTTTCCACAGATACGCAGTATTTT
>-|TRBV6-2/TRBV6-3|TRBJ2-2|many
CASSTAAHTGELFF
TGTGCCAGCAGCACGGCAGCACACACCGGGGAGCTGTTTTTT
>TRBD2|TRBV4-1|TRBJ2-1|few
CASSQGLAGDNEQFF
TGCGCCAGCAGCCAAGGCCTAGCGGGGGACAATGAGCAGTTCTTC
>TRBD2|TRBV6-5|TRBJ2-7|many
CASSYSGGSGPYEQYF
TGTGCCAGCAGTTACTCGGGCGGGAGCGGACCCTACGAGCAGTACTTC
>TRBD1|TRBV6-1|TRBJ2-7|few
CASSDGTGDEQYF
TGTGCCAGCAGTGATGGGACAGGGGACGAGCAGTACTTC
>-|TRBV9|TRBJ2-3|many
CASSVEGLDTQYF
TGTGCCAGCAGCGTAGAAGGACTAGATACGCAGTATTTT
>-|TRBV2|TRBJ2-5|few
CASSVVGSGGTQYF
TGTGCCAGCAGTGTGGTAGGGTCTGGAGGGACCCAGTACTTC
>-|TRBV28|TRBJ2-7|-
CAISGTRDLSEQYF
TGTGCCATCAGTGGAACCCGGGACCTATCAGAGCAGTACTTC
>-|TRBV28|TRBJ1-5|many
CASSSADGYQPQHF
TGTGCCAGCAGTTCCGCAGACGGTTATCAGCCCCAGCATTTT
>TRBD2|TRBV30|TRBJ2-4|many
CAGTIGTSGDILAKNIQYF
TGTGCCGGTACAATCGGGACTAGCGGGGACATTCTAGCCAAAAACATTCAGTACTTC
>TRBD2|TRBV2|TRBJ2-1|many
CASSPVAGLFQFF
TGTGCCAGCAGTCCCGTAGCGGGCCTTTTCCAGTTCTTC
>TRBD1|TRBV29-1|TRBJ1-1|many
CSVEDDRGKAEAFF
TGCAGCGTTGAAGATGACAGGGGGAAGGCTGAAGCTTTCTTT
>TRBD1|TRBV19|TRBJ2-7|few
CASTPGAGGGEQYF
TGTGCCAGTACCCCCGGGGCAGGGGGCGGCGAGCAGTACTTC
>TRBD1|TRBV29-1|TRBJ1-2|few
CSVDRGTVYGYTF
TGCAGCGTTGATAGGGGGACAGTCTATGGCTACACCTTC
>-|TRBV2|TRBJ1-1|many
CASSDRGRNTEAFF
TGTGCCAGCAGTGACCGGGGGAGGAACACTGAAGCTTTCTTT
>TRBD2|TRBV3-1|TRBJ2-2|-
CASSRGLAGGGTGELFF
TGTGCCAGCAGTCGGGGACTAGCGGGAGGTGGAACCGGGGAGCTGTTTTTT
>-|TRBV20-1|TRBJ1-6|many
CSAREGNRVNSPLHF
TGCAGTGCTAGAGAAGGGAACCGGGTTAATTCACCCCTCCACTTT
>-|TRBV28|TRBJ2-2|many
CASSAVKWGSTGELFF
TGTGCCAGCAGCGCTGTTAAGTGGGGCTCCACCGGGGAGCTGTTTTTT
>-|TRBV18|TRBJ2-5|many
CASSPQDGKPQYF
TGTGCCAGCTCACCCCAGGACGGGAAGCCCCAGTACTTC
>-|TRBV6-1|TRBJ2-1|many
CASSLLSQGDFHNEQFF
TGTGCCAGCAGCCTACTGTCGCAGGGGGACTTTCACAATGAGCAGTTCTTC
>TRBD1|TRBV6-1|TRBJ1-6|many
CASRDRVPSTLHF
TGTGCCAGCAGAGACAGGGTGCCCTCAACCCTCCACTTT
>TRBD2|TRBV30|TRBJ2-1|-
CAYTSGESYNEQFF
TGTGCCTACACTAGCGGGGAGTCCTACAATGAGCAGTTCTTC
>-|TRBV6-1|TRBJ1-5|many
CASSVGLLQPQHF
TGTGCCAGCAGTGTCGGGCTGCTCCAGCCCCAGCATTTT
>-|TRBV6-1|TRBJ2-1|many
CASSEDWGSYNEQFF
TGTGCCAGTAGTGAAGACTGGGGATCTTACAATGAGCAGTTCTTC
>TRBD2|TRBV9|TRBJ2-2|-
CTSSLQREGLGELFF
TGTACCAGCAGCCTTCAGCGGGAGGGCCTCGGGGAGCTGTTTTTT
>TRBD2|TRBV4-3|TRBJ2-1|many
CASSRALAGYYNEQFF
TGCGCCAGCAGCCGTGCGCTAGCGGGTTACTACAATGAGCAGTTCTTC
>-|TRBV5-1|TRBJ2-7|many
CASSFRRGTYEQYF
TGCGCCAGCAGCTTTCGTCGGGGGACCTACGAGCAGTACTTC
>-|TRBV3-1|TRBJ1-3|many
CASSPYLSGNTIYF
TGTGCCAGCAGCCCGTACCTCTCTGGAAACACCATATATTTT
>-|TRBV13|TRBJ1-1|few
CASSPAASEAFF
TGTGCCAGCAGCCCAGCGGCATCTGAAGCTTTCTTT
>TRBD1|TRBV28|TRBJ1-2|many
CASSLGGTGGVGYGYTF
TGTGCCAGCAGTTTAGGGGGGACAGGGGGCGTTGGCTATGGCTACACCTTC
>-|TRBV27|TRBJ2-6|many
CASRPWSGANVLTF
TGTGCCAGCAGGCCCTGGTCCGGGGCCAACGTCCTGACTTTC
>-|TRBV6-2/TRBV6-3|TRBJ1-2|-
CASRTGANYGYTF
TGTGCCAGCAGGACAGGCGCAAACTATGGCTACACCTTC
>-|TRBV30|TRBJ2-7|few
CAWSQAGTPTYEQYF
TGTGCCTGGAGTCAGGCCGGGACGCCAACCTACGAGCAGTACTTC
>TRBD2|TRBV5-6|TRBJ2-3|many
CASSSRKTSGWWSTDTQYF
TGTGCCAGCAGCTCCCGGAAGACTAGCGGGTGGTGGTCGACTGATACGCAGTATTTT
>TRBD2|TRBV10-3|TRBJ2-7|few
CAISPTSSSHDQYF
TGTGCCATCAGCCCGACTAGCTCGAGCCACGATCAGTACTTC
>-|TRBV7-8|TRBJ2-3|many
CASSSRTGPTDTQYF
TGTGCCAGCAGCTCTCGGACGGGACCCACAGATACGCAGTATTTT
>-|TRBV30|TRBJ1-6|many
CAGTGGNSPLHF
TGTGCCGGGACGGGGGGGAATTCACCCCTCCACTTT
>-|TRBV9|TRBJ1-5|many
CASSVDWVGQPQHF
TGTGCCAGCAGCGTAGATTGGGTAGGGCAGCCCCAGCATTTT
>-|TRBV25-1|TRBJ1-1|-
CASRTVTEAFF
TGTGCCAGCAGGACAGTCACTGAAGCTTTCTTT
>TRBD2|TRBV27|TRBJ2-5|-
CASSPPWIAGGAGTQYF
TGTGCCAGCAGTCCCCCGTGGATAGCGGGAGGGGCCGGGACCCAGTACTTC
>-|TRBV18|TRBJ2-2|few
CASSALATYGELFF
TGTGCCAGCTCAGCGCTAGCGACTTACGGGGAGCTGTTTTTT
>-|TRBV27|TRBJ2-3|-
CASSFPPGPRNRTDTQYF
TGTGCCAGCAGTTTCCCCCCGGGACCGCGGAATAGGACAGATACGCAGTATTTT
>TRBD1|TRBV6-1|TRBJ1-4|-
CASSDGQGTNEKLFF
TGTGCCAGCAGTGATGGACAGGGAACTAATGAAAAACTGTTTTTT
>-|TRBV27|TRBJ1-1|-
CASSPDSYNTEAFF
TGTGCCAGCAGTCCGGACAGTTACAACACTGAAGCTTTCTTT
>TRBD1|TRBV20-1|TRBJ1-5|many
CSARRDSYSNQPQHF
TGCAGTGCTAGGAGGGACAGCTATAGCAATCAGCCCCAGCATTTT
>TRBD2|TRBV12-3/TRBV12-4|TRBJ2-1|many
CASSSTGTSYQDEQFF
TGTGCCAGCAGTTCCACCGGGACTAGCTACCAAGATGAGCAGTTCTTC
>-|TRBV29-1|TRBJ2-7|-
CSVWTASYEQYF
TGCAGCGTTTGGACTGCATCCTACGAGCAGTACTTC
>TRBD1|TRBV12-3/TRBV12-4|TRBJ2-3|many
CASSLRQGATDTQYF
TGTGCCAGCAGTTTACGACAGGGGGCCACAGATACGCAGTATTTT